This T cell receptor beta chain comes out of a study of shared clonotypes between healthy human individuals (TCRdb year 2020). Looking at the study overall: The cohort comprised a couple of women and a few men aged 18 to 49 years. For each donor, three plates each were used for CD4 naive and CD4 memory, two plates were used for CD8 naive, and one plate was used for CD8 memory. The study deeply sequenced blood TCR repertoires of about five healthy adults to estimate repertoire size and the extent of clonotype sharing between individuals. Libraries were prepared and TCR repertoires were sequenced by different laboratories using diverse techniques, in order to increase sequencing depth and limit assay-specific biases. Leukapheresis yielded between about 0.9 and 8.9 billion PBMCs per donor. Overall study outcomes, separate from this receptor: Higher generation probabilities were observed for clonotypes shared by all four sorted-subset donors than for non-shared clonotypes. Pairwise subsampling indicated that sequencing depth was expected to affect the degree of clonotype sharing among donors. Roughly 5.2% of naive CD4, 3% to 3.5% of naive CD8, 2.3% of memory CD4, and about 0.4% of memory CD8 clonotypes were shared across a few donors. Only blood was sampled, and tissue TCR repertoires likely differ from those in blood. Rarefaction of sorted-subset datasets indicated incomplete sequencing despite the large sequencing depth. Larger estimated clonotype richness was generally found for naive subsets than for memory subsets. Because the study included a small number of donors, the genetic and exposure-history diversity represented was limited.

The CDR3 runs 16 residues from the cysteine to the phenylalanine. The only DNA kept is the CDR3, 48 bases in frame from the first base. CDR1 is given as KGHSH and CDR2 as LQKENI, both from the germline V gene. At the junction V is shortened by 2 bases and J by 1 base, with 11 bases in between. Using the deep immunoSEQ assay, TCR CDR3 regions were amplified from genomic DNA by multiplex PCR. Genomic DNA extracted from each cell subset was distributed evenly over all wells of several immunoSEQ 96-well plates, and each plate served as one replicate. For sorted subsets, 200 to 250 ng genomic DNA, equal to tens of thousands of T cell genomes, was loaded into each replicate PCR. The purified libraries were quantified using a Qubit 3.0 fluorometer, sized with a Bioanalyzer 2100, and then quantified again using the KAPA Library Quantification kit. Every immunoSEQ 96-well plate was sequenced on a dedicated single-read 150-cycle Illumina NextSeq 550 flow cell. In the authors' own workflow: The immunoSEQ output contained only junctional sequences without quality scores, so filtering could not match that applied to full-length reads. To assign V/J genes and CDR3, sequences were annotated using PyIR, a Python wrapper for IgBLAST v1.9, with IMGT germline references. Any read was removed if the V/J assignment was weak (E-value above 1e-6), the CDR3 was missing, or the read contained stop codons, out-of-frame junctions, or ambiguous translated residues. A V3J clonotype was defined by an identical inferred V gene, J gene, and CDR3 amino acid sequence. The percentage overlap between two repertoires was calculated by dividing the number of shared unique clonotypes by the size of the smaller repertoire. RTK rarefaction, the Chao1 estimator, and Recon v2.1 estimates of unobserved clonotypes were used to assess repertoire richness. OLGA was used to compute generation probabilities for all TCRbeta clonotypes that the gDNA method yielded from four donors. The table comes from immuneACCESS by way of TCRdb, which keeps in-frame sequences with V and J called. Part of the clones is missing from these tables; in studies checked, under half for an unresolved V gene and the rest for unknown reasons. The DNA was the basis for D and trimming; V, J and clone size are from that table. This sample has about 2.4 million clones in its table, and around 90% of those were observed once. The ten largest clonotypes hold under 0.15% of the sample.

The donors were healthy, HIV-negative adults who had no recently reported acute infections or vaccinations. All donors were Caucasian adults living in Nashville, Tennessee, USA. CD4+ T cells were enriched through magnetic negative selection, after which naive cells were positively selected on CD45RA and the remaining negative fraction served as the memory subset. After blood collection by leukapheresis, PBMCs were isolated using Ficoll-Histopaque density gradient centrifugation and then cryopreserved in the vapor phase of liquid nitrogen. Purity and quantity of every magnetically sorted T cell population were checked by analytical flow cytometry. Each sorted fraction had its genomic DNA isolated and then quantified by UV absorbance on a Nanodrop 2000c. Comments on this clone: Its recognized antigen is unknown. Within one base of it there is no much larger clone, and no base qualities were kept.

This sequence originates from a man between 18 and 35 years old in good health. The source material was naive CD4+ T cells sorted from blood. According to the study, the label for this sample's cell subset or site signals: CD45RA+ positively selected. The sequence links TRBV18 to TRBJ2-2, with no D gene named confidently. The DNA is TGTGCCAGCTCACCATACAGCACGCTGAACACCGGGGAGCTGTTTTTT. This sequence encodes CASSPYSTLNTGELFF.